This is a list of T cell receptor beta chains from one sample in a study of blood T cell repertoires in COVID-19. Profiling relied on immunoSEQ multiplex PCR, and the TCRdb table lists in-frame clones only, not all of them. This sample has approximately 300,000 clones; roughly 90% occur once, and the top ten carry roughly 6.8%. What was sequenced was peripheral blood. These receptors came from a woman in her thirties with COVID-19, enrolled during active disease. CDR3s include the opening cysteine and the closing phenylalanine or tryptophan.

TRBV4-1	TRBJ2-5	16	CASSPGTSGLQETQYF
TRBV24-1	TRBJ2-2	13	CATSSGLTRELFF
TRBV28	TRBJ2-7	14	CASSWGTELYEQYF
TRBV4-1	TRBJ1-2	14	CASSQDPGSYGYTF
TRBV28	TRBJ2-3	13	CASSRQGPDTQYF
TRBV7-8	TRBJ2-7	11	CASSLEGIEYF
TRBV5-1	TRBJ2-2	14	CASSPHRDTGELFF
TRBV19	TRBJ1-1	17	CASSSNRGQTMNTEAFF
TRBV6-5	TRBJ1-5	15	CASSDRDRDNQPQHF
TRBV9	TRBJ1-5	16	CASSVVYQGGNQPQHF
TRBV6-5	TRBJ1-4	15	CASRDPRGRLQKLFF
TRBV7-9	TRBJ2-5	12	CASSLVMETQYF
TRBV19	TRBJ1-5	16	CASSGRATALEQPQHF
TRBV4-2	TRBJ2-7	14	CASSHTSGINEQYF
TRBV19	TRBJ2-7	12	CASSKQGYEQYF
TRBV20-1	TRBJ1-2	10	CSAGSYGYTF
TRBV7-2	TRBJ1-5	15	CASSPGTGLNQPQHF
TRBV29-1	TRBJ2-3	12	CSVAQGSDTQYF
TRBV5-1	TRBJ1-1	13	CASSLERGTEAFF
TRBV23-1	TRBJ2-5	14	CASSPWGVQETQYF
TRBV29-1	TRBJ1-1	13	CSARQLPDTEAFF
TRBV5-4	TRBJ1-2	15	CASSSGQGAVYGYTF
TRBV28	TRBJ1-5	15	CASSPDRVSVQPQHF
TRBV7-3	TRBJ1-1	13	CASGSGVDTEAFF
TRBV7-8	TRBJ2-2	15	CASSTFEANTGELFF
TRBV4-2	TRBJ2-7	15	CASSQDPGGAYEQYF
TRBV30	TRBJ2-3	15	CAWSVRGGSTDTQYF
TRBV18	TRBJ2-1	16	CASSPLKRVLQIEQFF
TRBV27	TRBJ2-1	14	CASKSGSGMNEQFF
TRBV29-1	TRBJ1-2	12	CSVAGQGGGYTF
TRBV2	TRBJ2-5	15	CASSESATSRETQYF
TRBV3-1/TRBV3-2	TRBJ2-6	17	CASSLGQGMAGANVLTF
TRBV7-2	TRBJ2-5	17	CASSMGLAGGPGETQYF
TRBV5-1	TRBJ2-6	16	CASSLAAGAGANVLTF
TRBV29-1	TRBJ2-1	13	CSVQESSYNEQFF
TRBV6-1	TRBJ1-2	14	CASSPRQGAYGYTF
TRBV24-1	TRBJ2-6	18	CATSDLTGTSSGANVLTF
TRBV4-2	TRBJ2-7	11	CASSPSYEQYF
TRBV19	TRBJ2-1	16	CASSRLGAGEGDEQFF
TRBV28	TRBJ2-5	15	CASAVAGGLGETQYF
TRBV6-2/TRBV6-3	TRBJ1-1	15	CASSPRTGWSTEAFF
TRBV5-1	TRBJ2-7	13	CASSLGPAYEQYF
TRBV27	TRBJ2-5	15	CASSLSSGEQETQYF
TRBV6-5	TRBJ2-1	13	CASILISSGLQFF
TRBV28	TRBJ2-3	17	CASSSPGTGGGTDTQYF
TRBV2	TRBJ1-1	13	CASTRSEDTEAFF
TRBV6-2/TRBV6-3	TRBJ1-2	14	CASSDRQGWDGYTF
TRBV6-2/TRBV6-3	TRBJ1-5	16	CASSSGTGGPRQPQHF
TRBV21-1	TRBJ1-1	14	CASSTRDRGRYAFF